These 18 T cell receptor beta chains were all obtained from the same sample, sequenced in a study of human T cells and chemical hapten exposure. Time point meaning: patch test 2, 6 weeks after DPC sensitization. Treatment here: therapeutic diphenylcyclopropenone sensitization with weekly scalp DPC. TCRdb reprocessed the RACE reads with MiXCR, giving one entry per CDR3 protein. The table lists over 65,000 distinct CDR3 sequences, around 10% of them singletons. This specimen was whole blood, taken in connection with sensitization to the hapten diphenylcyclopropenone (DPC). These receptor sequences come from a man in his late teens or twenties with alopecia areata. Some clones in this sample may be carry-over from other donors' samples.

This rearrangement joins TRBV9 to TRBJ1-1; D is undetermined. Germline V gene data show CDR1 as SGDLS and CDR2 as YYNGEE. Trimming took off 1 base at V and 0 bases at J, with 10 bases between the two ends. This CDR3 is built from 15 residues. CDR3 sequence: CASSVSHSMNTEAFF. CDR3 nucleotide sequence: TGTGCCAGCAGCGTATCTCACAGTATGAACACTGAAGCTTTCTTT.

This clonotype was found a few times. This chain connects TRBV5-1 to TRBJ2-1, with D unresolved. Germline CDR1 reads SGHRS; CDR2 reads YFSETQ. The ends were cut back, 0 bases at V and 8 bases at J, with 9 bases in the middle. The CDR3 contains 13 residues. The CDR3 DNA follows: TGCGCCAGCAGCTTGGCGAGGTTCGATGAGCAGTTCTTC. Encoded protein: CASSLARFDEQFF.

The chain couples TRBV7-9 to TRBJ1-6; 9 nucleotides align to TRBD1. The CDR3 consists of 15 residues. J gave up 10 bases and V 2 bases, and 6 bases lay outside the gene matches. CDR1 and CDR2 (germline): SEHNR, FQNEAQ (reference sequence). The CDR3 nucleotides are TGTGCCAGCAGCTTACGGACAGGGGCCGACTCACCCCTCCACTTT. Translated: CASSLRTGADSPLHF.

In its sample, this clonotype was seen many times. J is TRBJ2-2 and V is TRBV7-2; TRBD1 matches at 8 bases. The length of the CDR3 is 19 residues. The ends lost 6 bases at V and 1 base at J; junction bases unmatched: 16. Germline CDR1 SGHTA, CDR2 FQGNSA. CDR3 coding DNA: TGTGCCAGCAGTATCGACAGGGGAATGCGATTTCTGAACACCGGGGAGCTGTTTTTT. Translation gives CASSIDRGMRFLNTGELFF.

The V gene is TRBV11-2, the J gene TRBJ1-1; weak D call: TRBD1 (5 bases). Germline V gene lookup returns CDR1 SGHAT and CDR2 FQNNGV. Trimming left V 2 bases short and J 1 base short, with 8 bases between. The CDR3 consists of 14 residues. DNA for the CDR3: TGTGCCAGCAGCTTAATTGGGGGGAACACTGAAGCTTTCTTT. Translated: CASSLIGGNTEAFF.

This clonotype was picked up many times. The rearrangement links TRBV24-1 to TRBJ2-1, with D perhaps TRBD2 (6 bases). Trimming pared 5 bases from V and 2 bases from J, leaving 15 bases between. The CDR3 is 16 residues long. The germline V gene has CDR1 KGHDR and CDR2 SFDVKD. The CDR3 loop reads CATSGGTSEAYNEQFF. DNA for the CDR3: TGTGCCACCAGTGGTGGGACTTCTGAAGCCTACAATGAGCAGTTCTTC.

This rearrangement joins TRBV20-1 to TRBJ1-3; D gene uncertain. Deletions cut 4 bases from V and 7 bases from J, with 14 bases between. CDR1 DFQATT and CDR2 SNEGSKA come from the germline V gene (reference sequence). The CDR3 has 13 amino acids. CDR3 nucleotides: TGCAGTGCTACGCCCAGACACCGCAACACCATATATTTT. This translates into CSATPRHRNTIYF.

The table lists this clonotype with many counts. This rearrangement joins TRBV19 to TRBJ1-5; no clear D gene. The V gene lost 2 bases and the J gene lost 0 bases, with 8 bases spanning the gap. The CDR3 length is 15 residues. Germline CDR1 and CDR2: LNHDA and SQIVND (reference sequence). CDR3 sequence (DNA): TGTGCCAGTAGTATACCCGGGTATAGCAATCAGCCCCAGCATTTT. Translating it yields CASSIPGYSNQPQHF.

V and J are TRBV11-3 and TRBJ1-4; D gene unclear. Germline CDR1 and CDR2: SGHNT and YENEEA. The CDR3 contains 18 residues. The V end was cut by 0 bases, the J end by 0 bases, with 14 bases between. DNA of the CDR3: TGTGCCAGCAGCTTAGATCTACACGATATTGCAACTAATGAAAAACTGTTTTTT. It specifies CASSLDLHDIATNEKLFF.

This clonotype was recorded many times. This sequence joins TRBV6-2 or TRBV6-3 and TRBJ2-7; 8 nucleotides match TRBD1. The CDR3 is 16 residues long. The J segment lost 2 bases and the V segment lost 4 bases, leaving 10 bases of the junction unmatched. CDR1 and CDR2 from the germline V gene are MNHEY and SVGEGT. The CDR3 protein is CASSFGQGGGTYEQYF. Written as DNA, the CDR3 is TGTGCCAGCAGTTTCGGACAGGGAGGAGGGACCTACGAGCAGTACTTC.

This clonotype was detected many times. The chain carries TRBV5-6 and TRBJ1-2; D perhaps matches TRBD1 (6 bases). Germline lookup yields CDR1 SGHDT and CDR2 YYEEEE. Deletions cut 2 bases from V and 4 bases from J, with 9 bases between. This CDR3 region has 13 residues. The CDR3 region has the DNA TGTGCCAGCAGCTTACAGGGCCGCTATGGCTACACCTTC. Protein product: CASSLQGRYGYTF.

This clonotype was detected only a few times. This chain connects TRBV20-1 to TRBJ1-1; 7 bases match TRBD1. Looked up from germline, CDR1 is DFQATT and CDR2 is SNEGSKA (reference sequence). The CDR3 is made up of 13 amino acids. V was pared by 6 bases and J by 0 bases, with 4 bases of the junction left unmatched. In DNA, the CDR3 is TGCAGTGCCCCGGGACAGCTGAACACTGAAGCTTTCTTT. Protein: CSAPGQLNTEAFF.

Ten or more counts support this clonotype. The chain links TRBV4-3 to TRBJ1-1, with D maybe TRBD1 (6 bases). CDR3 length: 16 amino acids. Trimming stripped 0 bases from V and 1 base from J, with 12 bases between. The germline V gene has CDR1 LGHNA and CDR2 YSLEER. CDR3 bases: TGCGCCAGCAGCCAAGAGTTCGCAGGGGAGAACACTGAAGCTTTCTTT. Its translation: CASSQEFAGENTEAFF.

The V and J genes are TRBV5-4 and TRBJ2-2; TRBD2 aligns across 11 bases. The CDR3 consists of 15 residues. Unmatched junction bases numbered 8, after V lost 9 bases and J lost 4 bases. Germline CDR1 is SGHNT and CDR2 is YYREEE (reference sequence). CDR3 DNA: TGTGCCATCCAGACTAGCGGGGCGCTCACCGGGGAGCTGTTTTTT. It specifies CAIQTSGALTGELFF. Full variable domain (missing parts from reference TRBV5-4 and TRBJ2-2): ETGVTQSPTHLIKTRGQQVTLRCSSQSGHNTVSWYQQALGQGPQFIFQYYREEENGRGNFPPRFSGLQFPNYSSELNVNALELDDSALYLCAIQTSGALTGELFFGEGSRLTVL.

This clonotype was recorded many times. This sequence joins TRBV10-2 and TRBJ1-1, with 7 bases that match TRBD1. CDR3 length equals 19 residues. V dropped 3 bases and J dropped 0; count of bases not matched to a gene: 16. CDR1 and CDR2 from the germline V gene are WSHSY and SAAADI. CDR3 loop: CASSDIFPGTEGMNTEAFF. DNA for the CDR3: TGCGCCAGCAGTGACATATTCCCCGGGACAGAAGGCATGAACACTGAAGCTTTCTTT.

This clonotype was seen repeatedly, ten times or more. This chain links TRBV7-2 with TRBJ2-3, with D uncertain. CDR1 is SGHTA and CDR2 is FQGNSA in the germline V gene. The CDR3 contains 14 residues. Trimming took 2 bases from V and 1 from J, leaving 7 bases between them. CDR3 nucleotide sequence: TGTGCCAGCAGCTTATTTGGGGGCACAGATACGCAGTATTTT. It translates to CASSLFGGTDTQYF.

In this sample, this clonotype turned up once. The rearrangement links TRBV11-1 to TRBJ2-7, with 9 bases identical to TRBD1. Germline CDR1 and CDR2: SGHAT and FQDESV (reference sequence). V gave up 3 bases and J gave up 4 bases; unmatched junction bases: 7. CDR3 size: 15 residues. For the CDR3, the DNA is TGTGCCAGCAGCTTTTCCCGGGACAGGGATTACGAGCAGTACTTC. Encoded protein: CASSFSRDRDYEQYF.

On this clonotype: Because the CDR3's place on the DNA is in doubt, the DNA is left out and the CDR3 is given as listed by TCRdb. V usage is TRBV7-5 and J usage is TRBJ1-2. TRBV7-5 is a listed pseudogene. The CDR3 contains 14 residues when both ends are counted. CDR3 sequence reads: CISVSEASRRGYTF.